A selection of T cell receptor beta chains follows, all from one sample in a study of blood T cell repertoires in COVID-19. The protocol was immunoSEQ multiplex PCR, while the TCRdb copy is restricted to in-frame clones and leaves out a portion. The sample lists 350,000 to 450,000 clones; more than 75% were seen once. Source material: peripheral blood. The receptors were gathered from a human donor in a cohort sampled during active COVID-19. The CDR3 runs from the conserved cysteine through the conserved F or W. D genes are given only for firm matches. Clone size is not always given. Where it is, it says once, few, many or a class for expanded clones.

J | V | size | D | DNA | CDR3
TRBJ2-3 | TRBV3-1/TRBV3-2 | . | TRBD2 | TGTGCCAGCAGCCAAGATAGGACTAGCGGGGCCTATAGCACAGATACGCAGTATTTT | CASSQDRTSGAYSTDTQYF
TRBJ2-7 | TRBV2 | once | . | TGTGCCAGCATTTTTCGACAGAATAATTACGAGCAGTACTTC | CASIFRQNNYEQYF
TRBJ2-7 | TRBV2 | . | TRBD1 | TGTGCCAGCAGTGTCCCCCGGGACAGGGTTGGCTACGAGCAGTACTTC | CASSVPRDRVGYEQYF
TRBJ2-3 | TRBV18 | . | TRBD1 | TGTGCCAGCTCTACAGGGGCGGGAGATACGCAGTATTTT | CASSTGAGDTQYF
TRBJ1-6 | TRBV6-1 | . | TRBD1 | TGTGCCAGCAGTGAATATTTGGGACAGCGCACGCATTCACCCCTCCACTTT | CASSEYLGQRTHSPLHF
TRBJ2-7 | TRBV18 | . | . | TGTGCCAGCTCACCAGGGCCTCGGGGCTCCTACGAGCAGTACTTC | CASSPGPRGSYEQYF
TRBJ2-3 | TRBV20-1 | once | . | TGCAGTGCTAGTCGAGGGACATCAAGCACAGATACGCAGTATTTT | CSASRGTSSTDTQYF
TRBJ2-5 | TRBV5-4 | once | TRBD1 | TGTGCCAGCAGCTTAGGACAGGGGGCCGGAGAGACCCAGTACTTC | CASSLGQGAGETQYF
TRBJ2-1 | TRBV7-2 | . | TRBD2 | TGTGCCAGCAGCTTAGCGTCGACTAGCGGTGGCAATGAGCAGTTCTTC | CASSLASTSGGNEQFF
TRBJ1-4 | TRBV9 | . | . | TGTGCCAGCAGCGCGAGTACTTCAACTAATGAAAAACTGTTTTTT | CASSASTSTNEKLFF
TRBJ1-2 | TRBV4-1 | . | TRBD1 | TGCGCCAGCAGCCAGGGGCAGGGGGCGGTAATCTATGGCTACACCTTC | CASSQGQGAVIYGYTF
TRBJ2-1 | TRBV7-3 | once | . | TGTGCCAGCAGCCCGGGTTTTTCAGCTTTCGATGAGCAGTTCTTC | CASSPGFSAFDEQFF
TRBJ1-5 | TRBV18 | . | . | TGTGCCAGCTCCCCCCGCGGACAGAATCAGCCCCAGCATTTT | CASSPRGQNQPQHF
TRBJ2-1 | TRBV13 | . | TRBD1 | TGTGCCAGCAGCTTAGACAGGGGTGATGAGCAGTTCTTC | CASSLDRGDEQFF
TRBJ1-1 | TRBV19 | few | . | TGTGCCAGTAGTAGTACAGTGAACACTGAAGCTTTCTTT | CASSSTVNTEAFF
TRBJ2-5 | TRBV5-6 | . | . | TGTGCCAGCAGCCGGCGAAGGACGGGGAAAGAGACCCAGTACTTC | CASSRRRTGKETQYF
TRBJ1-1 | TRBV28 | . | . | TGTGCCAGCACCTACCTCAGGGAGGTGAGCACTGAAGCTTTCTTT | CASTYLREVSTEAFF
TRBJ1-6 | TRBV28 | . | TRBD1 | TGTGCCAGCAGATACAGGGGTCGCTCACCCCTCCACTTT | CASRYRGRSPLHF
TRBJ2-5 | TRBV7-9 | . | TRBD2 | TGTGCCAGCAGCTTAGTCGGGGGGACCTACCAAGAGACCCAGTACTTC | CASSLVGGTYQETQYF
TRBJ1-1 | TRBV7-9 | . | TRBD1 | TGTGCCAGCAGCTCGAGGACAGGGGGGTGGGACACTGAAGCTTTCTTT | CASSSRTGGWDTEAFF
TRBJ1-3 | TRBV28 | once | . | TGTGCCAGCAGTGGGGGGGGCACTGGAAACACCATATATTTT | CASSGGGTGNTIYF
TRBJ2-7 | TRBV3-1/TRBV3-2 | . | TRBD2 | TGTGCCAGCAGCCAAGGGCGGACTAGCGGGGTAGAGCAGTACTTC | CASSQGRTSGVEQYF
TRBJ2-1 | TRBV7-2 | . | . | TGTGCCAGTCGGGGCAGGGGCAATCATTCCAATGAGCAGTTCTTC | CASRGRGNHSNEQFF
TRBJ1-2 | TRBV20-1 | . | . | TGCAGTGCTAGGGCCCTCTACACCTTC | CSARALYTF
TRBJ2-1 | TRBV19 | once | . | TGTGCCAGTAGTATTGAGAAGAATGAGCAGTTCTTC | CASSIEKNEQFF
TRBJ1-1 | TRBV19 | . | TRBD1 | TGTGCCAGTAGTATGAGACAGGGAACCACTGAAGCTTTCTTT | CASSMRQGTTEAFF
TRBJ1-5 | TRBV19 | . | . | TGTGCCAGTAGTATCGGGGGTGGGGGCAATCAGCCCCAGCATTTT | CASSIGGGGNQPQHF
TRBJ2-3 | TRBV28 | . | TRBD2 | TGTGCCAGCAGTTTATGGTCTAGCGGGAGTCGCAGGGGTGGGCAGTATTTT | CASSLWSSGSRRGGQYF